The source of this T cell receptor (beta chain) is a study of blood T cells in healthy people across ages. About the study: When template switching was applied, about one barcoded beta molecule was captured per two T cells.

CDR3 length: 16 amino acids. V was pared by 1 base and J by 5 bases, with 7 bases of the junction left unmatched. Per germline, CDR1 SGHTA and CDR2 FQGNSA. A second PCR, run for roughly 7 to 11 cycles, used a sample-barcoded 5' primer plus a J-beta primer mix. Each cDNA molecule was tagged by a template-switch adaptor that had 12 random nucleotides. MiXCR, applied by TCRdb to the 5' RACE reads, yields one record per CDR3 protein. This sample carries about 1.5 million distinct CDR3 sequences, 35% to 45% of them seen once, and the ten largest clones take around 4%. V is TRBV7-2 and J is TRBJ2-3, with 9 bases fitting TRBD2. The material sequenced was blood. The receptor was derived from a woman between 18 and 29 years old in good health. Written as DNA, the CDR3 is TGTGCCAGCAGCTTAGAGCCGCGGGGGGGCAGAGATACGCAGTATTTT. Translating gives CASSLEPRGGRDTQYF. Combining the CDR3 with reference TRBV7-2 and TRBJ2-3 gives the whole variable domain GAGVSQSPSNKVTEKGKDVELRCDPISGHTALYWYRQSLGQGLEFLIYFQGNSAPDKSGLPSDRFSAERTGGSVSTLTIQRTQQEDSAVYLCASSLEPRGGRDTQYFGPGTRLTVL.